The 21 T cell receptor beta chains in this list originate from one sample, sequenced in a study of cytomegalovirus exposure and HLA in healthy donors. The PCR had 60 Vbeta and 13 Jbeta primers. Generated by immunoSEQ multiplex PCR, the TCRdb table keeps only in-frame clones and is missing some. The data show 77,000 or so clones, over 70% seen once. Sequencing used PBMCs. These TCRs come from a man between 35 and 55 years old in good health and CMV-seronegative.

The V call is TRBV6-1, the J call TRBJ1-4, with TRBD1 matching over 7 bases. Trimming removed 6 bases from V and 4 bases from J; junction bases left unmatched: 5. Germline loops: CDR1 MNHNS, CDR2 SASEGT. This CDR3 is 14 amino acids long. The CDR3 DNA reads TGTGCCAGCAGCTACAGGGGAGGTAATGAAAAACTGTTTTTT. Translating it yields CASSYRGGNEKLFF.

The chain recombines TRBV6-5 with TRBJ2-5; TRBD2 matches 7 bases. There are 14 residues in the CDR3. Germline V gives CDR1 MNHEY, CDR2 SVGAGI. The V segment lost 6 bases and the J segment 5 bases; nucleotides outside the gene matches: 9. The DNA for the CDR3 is TGTGCCAGCAGCTCCCGTGGGGGGGATGAGACCCAGTACTTC. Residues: CASSSRGGDETQYF.

The CDR3 bases are TGCGCCAGCAGCTCTGGGGACAGGGACCGAAACACCATATATTTT. Translated: CASSSGDRDRNTIYF. The gene calls are TRBV5-1 and TRBJ1-3; 9 positions match TRBD1. V shed 3 bases and J 5 bases; nucleotides not matched to a gene: 6. Germline CDR1 is SGHRS and CDR2 is YFSETQ. This CDR3 is built from 15 residues.

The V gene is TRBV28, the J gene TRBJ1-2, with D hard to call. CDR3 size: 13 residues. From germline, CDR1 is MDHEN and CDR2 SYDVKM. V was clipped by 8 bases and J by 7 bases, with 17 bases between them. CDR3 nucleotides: TGTGCCAGCCTTCTATCCGGGGAGGCTGGCTACACCTTC. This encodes CASLLSGEAGYTF.

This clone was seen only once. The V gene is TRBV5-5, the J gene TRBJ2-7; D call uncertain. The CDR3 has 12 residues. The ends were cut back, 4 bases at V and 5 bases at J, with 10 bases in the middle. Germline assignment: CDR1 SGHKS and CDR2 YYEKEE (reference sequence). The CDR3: CASSLHQDEQYF. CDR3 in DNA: TGTGCCAGCAGCCTCCACCAGGACGAGCAGTACTTC.

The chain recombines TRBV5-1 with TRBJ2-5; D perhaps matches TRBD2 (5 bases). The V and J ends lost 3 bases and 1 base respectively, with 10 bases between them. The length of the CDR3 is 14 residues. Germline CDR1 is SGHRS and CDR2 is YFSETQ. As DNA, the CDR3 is TGCGCCAGCAGCTCGGGAACAGTCCAAGAGACCCAGTACTTC. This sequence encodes CASSSGTVQETQYF. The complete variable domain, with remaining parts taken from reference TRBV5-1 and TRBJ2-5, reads KAGVTQTPRYLIKTRGQQVTLSCSPISGHRSVSWYQQTPGQGLQFLFEYFSETQRNKGNFPGRFSGRQFSNSRSEMNVSTLELGDSALYLCASSSGTVQETQYFGPGTRLLVL.

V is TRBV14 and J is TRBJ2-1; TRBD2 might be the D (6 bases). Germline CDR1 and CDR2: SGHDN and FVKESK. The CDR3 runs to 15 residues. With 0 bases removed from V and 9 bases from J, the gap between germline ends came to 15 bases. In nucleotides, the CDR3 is TGTGCCAGCAGCCAAGATGAACTAGCCTGGAGTGAGCAGTTCTTC. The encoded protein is CASSQDELAWSEQFF.

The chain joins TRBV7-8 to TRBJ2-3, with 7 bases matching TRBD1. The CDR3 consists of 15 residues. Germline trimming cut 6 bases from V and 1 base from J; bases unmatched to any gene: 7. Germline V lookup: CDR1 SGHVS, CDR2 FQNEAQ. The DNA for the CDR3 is TGTGCCAGCAGAAGGGGGCGCCAGCGCACAGATACGCAGTATTTT. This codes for CASRRGRQRTDTQYF.

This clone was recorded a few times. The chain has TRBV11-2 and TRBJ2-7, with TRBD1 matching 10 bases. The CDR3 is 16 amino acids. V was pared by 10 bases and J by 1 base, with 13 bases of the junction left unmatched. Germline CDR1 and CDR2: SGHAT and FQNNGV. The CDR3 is CATTRGTGDLSYEQYF. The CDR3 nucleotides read TGTGCCACAACTCGGGGGACAGGGGACCTGTCCTACGAGCAGTACTTC.

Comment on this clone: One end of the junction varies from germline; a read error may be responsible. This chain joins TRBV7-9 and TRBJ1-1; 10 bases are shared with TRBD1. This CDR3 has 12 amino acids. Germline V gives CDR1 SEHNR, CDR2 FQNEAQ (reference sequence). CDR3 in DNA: TGTTCCAGCAGCTTGGGGACAGGGGTCGCTTTCTTT. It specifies CSSSLGTGVAFF.

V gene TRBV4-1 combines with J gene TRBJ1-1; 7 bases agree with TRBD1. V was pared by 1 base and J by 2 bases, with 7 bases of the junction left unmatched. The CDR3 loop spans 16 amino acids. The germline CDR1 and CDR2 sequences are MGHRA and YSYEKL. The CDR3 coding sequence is TGCGCCAGCAGCCAAGCCCCAGTAGGGGGCAACACTGAAGCTTTCTTT. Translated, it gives CASSQAPVGGNTEAFF.

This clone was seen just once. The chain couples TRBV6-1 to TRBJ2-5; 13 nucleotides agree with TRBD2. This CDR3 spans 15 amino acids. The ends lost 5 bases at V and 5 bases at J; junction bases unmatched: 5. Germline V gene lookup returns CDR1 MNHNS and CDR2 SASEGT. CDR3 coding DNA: TGTGCCAGCAGTCCCGGACTAGCGGGAGCGGAGACCCAGTACTTC. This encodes CASSPGLAGAETQYF.

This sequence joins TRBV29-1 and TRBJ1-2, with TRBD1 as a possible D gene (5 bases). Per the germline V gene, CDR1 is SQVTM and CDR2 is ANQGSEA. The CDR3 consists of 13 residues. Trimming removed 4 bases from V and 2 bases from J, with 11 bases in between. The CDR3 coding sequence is TGCAGCGTTGTCCCGGACAACAACTATGGCTACACCTTC. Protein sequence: CSVVPDNNYGYTF.

The CDR3 DNA sequence: TGTGCCAGCAGCGGGCTGGGAGAAGGCACCGGGGAGCTGTTTTTT. Encoded protein: CASSGLGEGTGELFF. The chain employs TRBV9 and TRBJ2-2; perhaps TRBD2 as D (5 bases). The germline V gene encodes CDR1 SGDLS and CDR2 YYNGEE. CDR3 length: 15 amino acids. Trimming pared 3 bases from V and 4 bases from J, leaving 13 bases between.

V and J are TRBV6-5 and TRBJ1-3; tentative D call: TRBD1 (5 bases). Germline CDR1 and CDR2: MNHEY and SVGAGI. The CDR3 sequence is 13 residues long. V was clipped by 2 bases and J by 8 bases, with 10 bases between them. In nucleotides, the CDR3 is TGTGCCAGCAGTTACACAACAGGCCACACCATATATTTT. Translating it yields CASSYTTGHTIYF.

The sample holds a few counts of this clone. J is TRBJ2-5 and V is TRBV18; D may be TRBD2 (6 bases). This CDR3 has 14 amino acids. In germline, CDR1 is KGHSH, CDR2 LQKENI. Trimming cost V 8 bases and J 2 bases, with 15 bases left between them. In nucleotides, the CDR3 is TGTGCCAGCGACGCCCGGGACTCGCAAGAGACCCAGTACTTC. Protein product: CASDARDSQETQYF.

CDR3 DNA sequence: TGTGCCAGCAGGCCGGGACAGGCTGGCAATCAGCCCCAGCATTTT. It codes for CASRPGQAGNQPQHF. The V gene is TRBV28, the J gene TRBJ1-5; 8 bases agree with TRBD1. The J segment lost 2 bases and the V segment lost 6 bases, leaving 6 bases of the junction unmatched. The germline CDR1 and CDR2 sequences are MDHEN and SYDVKM. The CDR3 length is 15 residues. The full variable domain, in which reference TRBV28 and TRBJ1-5 provide the parts outside the CDR3, is DVKVTQSSRYLVKRTGEKVFLECVQDMDHENMFWYRQDPGLGLRLIYFSYDVKMKEKGDIPEGYSVSREKKERFSLILESASTNQTSMYLCASRPGQAGNQPQHFGDGTRLSIL.

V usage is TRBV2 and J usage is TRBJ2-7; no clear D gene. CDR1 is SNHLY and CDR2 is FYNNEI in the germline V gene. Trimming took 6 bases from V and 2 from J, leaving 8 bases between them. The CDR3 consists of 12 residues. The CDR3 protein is CASRRETYEQYF. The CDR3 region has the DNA TGTGCCAGCAGGAGAGAGACCTACGAGCAGTACTTC.

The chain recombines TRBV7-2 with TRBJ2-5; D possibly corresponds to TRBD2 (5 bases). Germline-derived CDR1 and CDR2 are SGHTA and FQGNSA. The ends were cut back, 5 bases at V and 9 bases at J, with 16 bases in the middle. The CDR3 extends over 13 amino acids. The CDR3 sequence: CASSLDGIGPQYF. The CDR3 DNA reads TGTGCCAGCAGCCTTGACGGGATAGGGCCCCAGTACTTC.

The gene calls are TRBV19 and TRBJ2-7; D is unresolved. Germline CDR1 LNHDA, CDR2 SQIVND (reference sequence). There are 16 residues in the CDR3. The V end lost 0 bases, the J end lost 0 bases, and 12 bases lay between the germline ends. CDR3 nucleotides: TGTGCCAGTAGTATAGATTCAGGCGAGAGCTCCTACGAGCAGTACTTC. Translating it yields CASSIDSGESSYEQYF.

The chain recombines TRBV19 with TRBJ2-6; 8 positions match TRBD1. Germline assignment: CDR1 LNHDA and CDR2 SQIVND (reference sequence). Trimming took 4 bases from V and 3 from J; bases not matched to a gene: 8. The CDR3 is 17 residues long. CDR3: CASSRQGTSGGANVLTF. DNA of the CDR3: TGTGCCAGTAGTAGACAGGGGACCTCAGGTGGGGCCAACGTCCTGACTTTC. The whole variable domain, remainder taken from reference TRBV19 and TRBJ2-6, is DGGITQSPKYLFRKEGQNVTLSCEQNLNHDAMYWYRQDPGQGLRLIYYSQIVNDFQKGDIAEGYSVSREKKESFPLTVTSAQKNPTAFYLCASSRQGTSGGANVLTFGAGSRLTVL.